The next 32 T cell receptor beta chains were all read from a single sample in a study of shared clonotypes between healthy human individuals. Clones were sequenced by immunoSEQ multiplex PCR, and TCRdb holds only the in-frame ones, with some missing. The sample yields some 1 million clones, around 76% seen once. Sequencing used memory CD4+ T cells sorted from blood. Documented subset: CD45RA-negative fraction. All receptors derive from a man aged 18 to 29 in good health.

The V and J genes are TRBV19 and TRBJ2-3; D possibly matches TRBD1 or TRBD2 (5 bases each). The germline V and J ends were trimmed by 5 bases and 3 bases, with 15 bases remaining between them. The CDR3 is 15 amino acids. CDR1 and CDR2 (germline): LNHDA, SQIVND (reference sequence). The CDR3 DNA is TGTGCCAGTAGTCTCAGGGAGTTGTGGACAGATACGCAGTATTTT. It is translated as CASSLRELWTDTQYF.

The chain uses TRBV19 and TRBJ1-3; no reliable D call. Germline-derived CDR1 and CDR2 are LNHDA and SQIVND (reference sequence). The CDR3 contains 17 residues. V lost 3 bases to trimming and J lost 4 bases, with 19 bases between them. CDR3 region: CASSMEWMGGTGNTIYF. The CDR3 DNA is TGTGCCAGTAGTATGGAGTGGATGGGAGGAACAGGAAACACCATATATTTT.

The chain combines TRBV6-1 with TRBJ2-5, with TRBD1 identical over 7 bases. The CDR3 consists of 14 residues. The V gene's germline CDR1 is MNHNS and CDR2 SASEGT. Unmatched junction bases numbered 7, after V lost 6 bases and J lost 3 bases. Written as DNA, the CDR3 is TGTGCCAGCAGCCAGACAGGGTCTAAAGAGACCCAGTACTTC. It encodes CASSQTGSKETQYF.

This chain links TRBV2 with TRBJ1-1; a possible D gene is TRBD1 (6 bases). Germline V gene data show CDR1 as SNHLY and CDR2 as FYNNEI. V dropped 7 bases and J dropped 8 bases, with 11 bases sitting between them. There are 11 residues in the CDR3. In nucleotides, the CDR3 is TGTGCCAGCAACCAGGGGAGGGAAGCTTTCTTT. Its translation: CASNQGREAFF.

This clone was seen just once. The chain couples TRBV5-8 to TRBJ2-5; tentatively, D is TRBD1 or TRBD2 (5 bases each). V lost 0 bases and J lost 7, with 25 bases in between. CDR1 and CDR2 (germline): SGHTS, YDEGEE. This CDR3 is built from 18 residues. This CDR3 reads CASSLALVGDGTLGTQYF. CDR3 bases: TGTGCCAGCAGCTTGGCCTTGGTGGGGGACGGAACGTTGGGGACCCAGTACTTC.

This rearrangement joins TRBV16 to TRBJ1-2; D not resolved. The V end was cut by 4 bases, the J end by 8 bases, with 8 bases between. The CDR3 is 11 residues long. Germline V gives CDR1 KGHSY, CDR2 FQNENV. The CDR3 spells CASSPKYGYTF. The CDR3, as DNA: TGTGCCAGCAGCCCGAAGTACGGCTACACCTTC.

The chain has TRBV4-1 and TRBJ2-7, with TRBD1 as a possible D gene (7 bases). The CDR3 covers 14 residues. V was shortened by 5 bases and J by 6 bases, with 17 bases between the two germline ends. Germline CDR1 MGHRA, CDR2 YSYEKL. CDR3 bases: TGCGCCAGCAGCTTTGAGGAGGGGGCGGGCGAGCAGTACTTC. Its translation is CASSFEEGAGEQYF.

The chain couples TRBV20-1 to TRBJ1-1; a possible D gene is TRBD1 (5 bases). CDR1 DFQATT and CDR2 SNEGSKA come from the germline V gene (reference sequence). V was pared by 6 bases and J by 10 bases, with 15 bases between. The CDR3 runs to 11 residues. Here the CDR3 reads CSARRIGAAFF. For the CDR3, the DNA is TGCAGTGCAAGGAGAATAGGGGCAGCTTTCTTT.

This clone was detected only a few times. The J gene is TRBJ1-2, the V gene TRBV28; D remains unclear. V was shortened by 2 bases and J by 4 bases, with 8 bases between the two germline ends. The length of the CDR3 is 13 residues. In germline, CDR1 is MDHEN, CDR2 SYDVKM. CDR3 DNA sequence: TGTGCCAGCAGTTTAAGAGGAGCCTATGGCTACACCTTC. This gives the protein CASSLRGAYGYTF.

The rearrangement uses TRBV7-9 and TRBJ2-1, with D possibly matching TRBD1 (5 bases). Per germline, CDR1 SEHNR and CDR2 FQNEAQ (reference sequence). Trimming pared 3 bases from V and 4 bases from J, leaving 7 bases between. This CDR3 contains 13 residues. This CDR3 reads CASSLDTYNEQFF. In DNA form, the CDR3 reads TGTGCCAGCAGCTTGGACACGTACAATGAGCAGTTCTTC.

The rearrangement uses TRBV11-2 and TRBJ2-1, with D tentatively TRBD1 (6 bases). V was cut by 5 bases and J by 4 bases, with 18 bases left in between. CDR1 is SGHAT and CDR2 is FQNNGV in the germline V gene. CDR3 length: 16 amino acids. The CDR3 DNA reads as TGTGCCAGCAGCCCGCTAGGGGGACCGGCATACAATGAGCAGTTCTTC. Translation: CASSPLGGPAYNEQFF.

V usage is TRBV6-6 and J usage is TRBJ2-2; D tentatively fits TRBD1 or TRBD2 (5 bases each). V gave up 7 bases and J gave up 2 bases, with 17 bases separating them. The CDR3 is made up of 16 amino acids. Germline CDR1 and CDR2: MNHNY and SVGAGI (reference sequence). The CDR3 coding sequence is TGTGCCAGCAATTTACCCGGGACCCGAAACACCGGGGAGCTGTTTTTT. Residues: CASNLPGTRNTGELFF.

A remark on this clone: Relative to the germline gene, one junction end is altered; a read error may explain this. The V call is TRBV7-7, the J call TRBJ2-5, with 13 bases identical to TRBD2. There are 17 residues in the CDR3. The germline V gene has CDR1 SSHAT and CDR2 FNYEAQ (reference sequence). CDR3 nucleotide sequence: TGTGCTAGCAGCCTAGGGACTAGCGGGATGGGTCGAGAGACCCAGTACTTC. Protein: CASSLGTSGMGRETQYF.

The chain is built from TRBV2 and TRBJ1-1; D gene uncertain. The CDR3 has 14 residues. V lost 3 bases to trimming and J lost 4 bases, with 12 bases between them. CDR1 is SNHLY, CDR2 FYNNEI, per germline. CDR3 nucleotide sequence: TGTGCCAGCAGTGAGGGCCAGCTAGTCACTGAAGCTTTCTTT. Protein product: CASSEGQLVTEAFF.

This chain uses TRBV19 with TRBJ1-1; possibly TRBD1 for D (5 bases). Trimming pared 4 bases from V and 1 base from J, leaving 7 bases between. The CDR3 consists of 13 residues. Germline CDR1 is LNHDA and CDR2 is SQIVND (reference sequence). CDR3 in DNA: TGTGCCAGTAGTAGGGACCAGAACACTGAAGCTTTCTTT. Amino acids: CASSRDQNTEAFF.

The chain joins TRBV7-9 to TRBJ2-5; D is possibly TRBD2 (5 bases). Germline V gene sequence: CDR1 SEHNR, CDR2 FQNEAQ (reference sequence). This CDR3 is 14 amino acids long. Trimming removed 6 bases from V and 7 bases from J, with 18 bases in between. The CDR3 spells CASSSGLVAGTQYF. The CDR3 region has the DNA TGTGCCAGCAGTTCGGGGTTGGTAGCAGGGACCCAGTACTTC.

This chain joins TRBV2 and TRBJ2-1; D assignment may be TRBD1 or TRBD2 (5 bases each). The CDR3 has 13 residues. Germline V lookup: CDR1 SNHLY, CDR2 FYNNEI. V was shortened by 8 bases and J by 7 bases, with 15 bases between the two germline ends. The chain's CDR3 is CASRGEKGNEQFF. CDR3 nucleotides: TGTGCCAGCCGAGGGGAGAAAGGTAATGAGCAGTTCTTC. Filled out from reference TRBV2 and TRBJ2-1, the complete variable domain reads EPEVTQTPSHQVTQMGQEVILRCVPISNHLYFYWYRQILGQKVEFLVSFYNNEISEKSEIFDDQFSVERPDGSNFTLKIRSTKLEDSAMYFCASRGEKGNEQFFGPGTRLTVL.

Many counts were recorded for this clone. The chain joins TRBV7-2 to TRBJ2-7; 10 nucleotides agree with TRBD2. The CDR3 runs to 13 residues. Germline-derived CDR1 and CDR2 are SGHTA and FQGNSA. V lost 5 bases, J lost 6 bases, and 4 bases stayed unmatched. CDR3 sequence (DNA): TGTGCCAGCAGCCCAAGACTAGCGGGCGAGCAGTACTTC. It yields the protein CASSPRLAGEQYF.

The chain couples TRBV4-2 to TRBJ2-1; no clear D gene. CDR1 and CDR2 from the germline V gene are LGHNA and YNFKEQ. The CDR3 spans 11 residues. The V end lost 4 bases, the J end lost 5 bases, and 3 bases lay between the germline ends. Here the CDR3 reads CASSRDNEQFF. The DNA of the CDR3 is TGTGCCAGCAGCCGGGACAATGAGCAGTTCTTC.

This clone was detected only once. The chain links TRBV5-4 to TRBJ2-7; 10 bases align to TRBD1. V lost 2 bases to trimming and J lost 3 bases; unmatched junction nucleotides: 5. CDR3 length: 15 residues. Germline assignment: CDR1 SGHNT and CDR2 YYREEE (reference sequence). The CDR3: CASSFGGDRGYEQYF. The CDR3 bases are TGTGCCAGCAGCTTTGGTGGGGACAGGGGCTACGAGCAGTACTTC.

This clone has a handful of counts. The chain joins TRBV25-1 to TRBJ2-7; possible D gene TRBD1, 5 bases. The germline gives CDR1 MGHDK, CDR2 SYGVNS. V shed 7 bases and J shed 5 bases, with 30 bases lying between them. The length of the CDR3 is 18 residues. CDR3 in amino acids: CASTDDSVAVGFLDEQYF. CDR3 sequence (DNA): TGTGCCAGCACGGACGACAGTGTGGCTGTGGGTTTCCTGGACGAGCAGTACTTC.

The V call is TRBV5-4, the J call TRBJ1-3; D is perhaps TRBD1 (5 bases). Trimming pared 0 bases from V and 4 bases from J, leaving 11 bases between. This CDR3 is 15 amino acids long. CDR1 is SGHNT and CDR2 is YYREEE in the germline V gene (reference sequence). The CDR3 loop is CASSLDMGLGNTIYF. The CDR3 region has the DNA TGTGCCAGCAGCTTGGACATGGGGCTAGGAAACACCATATATTTT. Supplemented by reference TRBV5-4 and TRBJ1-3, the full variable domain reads ETGVTQSPTHLIKTRGQQVTLRCSSQSGHNTVSWYQQALGQGPQFIFQYYREEENGRGNFPPRFSGLQFPNYSSELNVNALELDDSALYLCASSLDMGLGNTIYFGEGSWLTVV.

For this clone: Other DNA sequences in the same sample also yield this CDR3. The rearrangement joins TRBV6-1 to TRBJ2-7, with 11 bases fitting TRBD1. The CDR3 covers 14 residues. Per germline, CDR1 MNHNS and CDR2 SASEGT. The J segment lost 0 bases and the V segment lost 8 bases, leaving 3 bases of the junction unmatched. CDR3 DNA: TGTGCCAGCCGGGGGACAGGGGGCTCCTACGAGCAGTACTTC. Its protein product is CASRGTGGSYEQYF.

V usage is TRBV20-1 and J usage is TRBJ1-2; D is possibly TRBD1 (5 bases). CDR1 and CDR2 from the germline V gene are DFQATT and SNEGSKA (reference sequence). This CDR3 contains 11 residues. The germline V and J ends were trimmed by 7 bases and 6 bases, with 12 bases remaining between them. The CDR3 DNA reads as TGCAGTGGGAAGGGGAGTAATGGCTACACCTTC. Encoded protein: CSGKGSNGYTF.

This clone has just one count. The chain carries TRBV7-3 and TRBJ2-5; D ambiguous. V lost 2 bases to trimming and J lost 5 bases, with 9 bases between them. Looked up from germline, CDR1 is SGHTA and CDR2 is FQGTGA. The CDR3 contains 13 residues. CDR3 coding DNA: TGTGCCAGCAGCTTATCTGGGTCCGAGACCCAGTACTTC. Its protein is CASSLSGSETQYF.

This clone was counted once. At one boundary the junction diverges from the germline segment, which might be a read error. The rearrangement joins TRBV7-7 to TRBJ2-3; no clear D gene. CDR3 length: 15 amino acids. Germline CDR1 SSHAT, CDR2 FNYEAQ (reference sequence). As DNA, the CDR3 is TGTGCTAGCAGCGCTCAAGCGACTAGCACAGATACGCAGTATTTT. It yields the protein CASSAQATSTDTQYF. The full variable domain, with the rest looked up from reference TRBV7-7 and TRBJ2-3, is GAGVSQSPRYKVTKRGQDVTLRCDPISSHATLYWYQQALGQGPEFLTYFNYEAQPDKSGLPSDRFSAERPEGSISTLTIQRTEQRDSAMYRCASSAQATSTDTQYFGPGTRLTVL.

For the CDR3, the DNA is TGTGCCAGCAGGAGACAGGGTAACTCACCCCTCCACTTT. It specifies CASRRQGNSPLHF. J is TRBJ1-6 and V is TRBV9; the match to TRBD1 covers 7 bases. The V and J ends lost 5 bases and 10 bases, in that order; junction bases with no gene match: 6. Germline V gene sequence: CDR1 SGDLS, CDR2 YYNGEE. The CDR3 is 13 residues long.

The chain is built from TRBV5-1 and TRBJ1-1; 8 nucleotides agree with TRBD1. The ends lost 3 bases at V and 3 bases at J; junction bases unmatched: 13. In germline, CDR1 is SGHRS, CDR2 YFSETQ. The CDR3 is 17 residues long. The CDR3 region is CASSSPGVYRGYTEAFF. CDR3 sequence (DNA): TGCGCCAGCAGCTCGCCAGGGGTTTACAGGGGGTACACTGAAGCTTTCTTT. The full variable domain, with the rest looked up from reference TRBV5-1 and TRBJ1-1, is KAGVTQTPRYLIKTRGQQVTLSCSPISGHRSVSWYQQTPGQGLQFLFEYFSETQRNKGNFPGRFSGRQFSNSRSEMNVSTLELGDSALYLCASSSPGVYRGYTEAFFGQGTRLTVV.

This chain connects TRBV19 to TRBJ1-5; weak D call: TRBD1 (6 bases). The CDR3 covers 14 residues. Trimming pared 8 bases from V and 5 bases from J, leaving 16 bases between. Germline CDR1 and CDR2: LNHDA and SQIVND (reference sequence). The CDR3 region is CASHVWGADQPQHF. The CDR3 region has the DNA TGTGCCAGTCACGTTTGGGGGGCCGATCAGCCCCAGCATTTT.

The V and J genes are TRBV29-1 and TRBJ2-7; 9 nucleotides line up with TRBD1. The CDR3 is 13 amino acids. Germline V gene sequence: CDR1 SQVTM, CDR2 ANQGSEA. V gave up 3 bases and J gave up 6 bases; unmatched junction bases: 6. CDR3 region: CSVELTGGVEQYF. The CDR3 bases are TGCAGCGTTGAGCTAACAGGGGGCGTCGAGCAGTACTTC.

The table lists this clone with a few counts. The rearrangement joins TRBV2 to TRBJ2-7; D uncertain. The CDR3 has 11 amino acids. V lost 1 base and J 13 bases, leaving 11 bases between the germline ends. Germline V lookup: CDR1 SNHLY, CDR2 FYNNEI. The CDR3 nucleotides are TGTGCCAGCAGTGAAGTTAATCGGAACTACTTC. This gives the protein CASSEVNRNYF.

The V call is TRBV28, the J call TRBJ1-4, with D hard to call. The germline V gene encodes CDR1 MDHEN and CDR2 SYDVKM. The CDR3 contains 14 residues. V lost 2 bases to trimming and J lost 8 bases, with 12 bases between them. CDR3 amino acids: CASSLRGSPEKLFF. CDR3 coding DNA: TGTGCCAGCAGTTTAAGAGGGTCACCGGAAAAACTGTTTTTT.